This T cell receptor beta chain was recovered during a study of technical replicates of blood from a handful of donors (dated by TCRdb to 2017 to 2019). For CDR1 and CDR2, the germline V gene lists SGHRS and YFSETQ. From V the trimming removes 4 bases and from J it removes 6 bases, while the gene matches leave 4 bases of the junction unaccounted for. The CDR3 spans 13 residues, from the cysteine through the phenylalanine. Only CDR3 DNA is held: 39 bases, read in frame from base 1. The library was prepared using the immunoSEQ multiplex PCR assay. Not all clones reach the TCRdb copy of this immuneACCESS table, which keeps in-frame sequences only. Checked studies attribute under half of the gap to unresolved V genes and leave the rest unexplained. The sample table contains over 50,000 clones; only one count was recorded for 80% to 95% of them. About 4.6% of the sample comes from the top ten. With respect to this clone: No antigen is known for it. No much larger clone exists at a distance of one base, and base qualities are not known.

The sequencing sample was made of PBMCs. The chain couples TRBV5-1 to TRBJ1-2; TRBD1 agrees with 9 junctional bases. The receptor's source is a human donor in good health. Some clones in this sample may be carry-over from other donors' samples. The DNA sequence is as follows: TGCGCCAGCAGCCTAGGACAGGGGAATGGCTACACCTTC. The translation is CASSLGQGNGYTF.